Listed below are T cell receptor beta chains from one sample, sequenced in a study of T-cell reconstitution after alpha-beta-depleted transplantation in children. A single record per CDR3 protein comes from TCRdb applying MiXCR to the PCR reads. The table records 32,000 or so distinct CDR3 sequences, around 7% of them present only once. Sequenced here: peripheral blood, sampled 60 days after TCRalphabeta/CD19-depleted stem cell transplant. The origin of the receptors is a child younger than two who had a stem cell transplant for acute myeloid leukemia, so the T cells may come from the graft donor. CDR3s include the opening cysteine and the closing phenylalanine or tryptophan. Fields, in order: J gene, D gene, clone size, V gene, CDR3 DNA, CDR3 protein. A D gene is named only where the DNA matches it firmly. Size values are once, few and many counts, or a class for expanded clones, and some rows have none.

TRBJ2-5	NA	many	TRBV12-3/TRBV12-4	TGTGCCAGCAGTTTCCAAGAAAAACAAGAGACCCAGTACTTC	CASSFQEKQETQYF
TRBJ2-2	NA	many	TRBV10-3	TGTGCCATCAGTGAGCTGCCCAACACCGGGGAGCTGTTTTTT	CAISELPNTGELFF
TRBJ2-5	TRBD2	many	TRBV4-3	TGCGCCAGCAGCCAAGGGGAGGGGTGGACCCAGTACTTC	CASSQGEGWTQYF
TRBJ2-2	NA	many	TRBV5-4	TGTGCCAGCAGCTTGGATTCTTTTTGGCAGGGGCCCTCGAACACCGGGGAGCTGTTTTTT	CASSLDSFWQGPSNTGELFF
TRBJ2-3	NA	many	TRBV24-1	TGTGCCACCAGTGAACCTAGCACAGATACGCAGTATTTT	CATSEPSTDTQYF
TRBJ2-1	NA	many	TRBV2	TGTGCCAGCAGTGGGGGCAGCAGCTCCTACAATGAGCAGTTCTTC	CASSGGSSSYNEQFF
TRBJ1-6	NA	many	TRBV11-2	TGTGCCAGCAGCTTAAGCAGGGTTGATAATTCACCCCTCCACTTT	CASSLSRVDNSPLHF
TRBJ2-1	TRBD1	many	TRBV20-1	TGCAGTGCCCGTCCAGGGGGCGATGAGCAGTTCTTC	CSARPGGDEQFF
TRBJ2-7	NA	many	TRBV7-2	TGTGCCAGCAGCTTAACGTTCTTAGTCGGCTACGAGCAGTACTTC	CASSLTFLVGYEQYF
TRBJ2-1	NA	many	TRBV27	TGTGCCAGCAGTCTGGACAGACCCTCCAACTACAATGAGCAGTTCTTC	CASSLDRPSNYNEQFF
TRBJ2-2	NA	many	TRBV12-3/TRBV12-4	TGTGCCACCATGAACACCGGGGAGCTGTTTTTT	CATMNTGELFF
TRBJ2-7	NA	many	TRBV27	TGTGCCAGCGCCTGGCAGGACTCCTACGAGCAGTACTTC	CASAWQDSYEQYF
TRBJ1-1	TRBD1	many	TRBV9	TGTGCCAGCAGCCCCGAGGACAGGGGTACTGAAGCTTTCTTT	CASSPEDRGTEAFF
TRBJ2-2	NA	many	TRBV5-1	TGCGCCAGCAGCTTGAGTGCCAAGGGGAACACCGGGGAGCTGTTTTTT	CASSLSAKGNTGELFF
TRBJ2-3	NA	many	TRBV20-1	TGCAGTGCTACAGGGGCCTACACAGATACGCAGTATTTT	CSATGAYTDTQYF
TRBJ1-5	TRBD1	many	TRBV27	TGTGCCAGCAGTACCGGGACAGCCTCGTTCGCCCAGCATTTT	CASSTGTASFAQHF
TRBJ2-5	TRBD1	many	TRBV15	TGTGCCACCAGCAGCCGGGACAGGGTCCAAGAGACCCAGTACTTC	CATSSRDRVQETQYF
TRBJ1-1	NA	many	TRBV27	TGTGCCAGCCTATCAGAGAGGGGTGAAGCTTTCTTT	CASLSERGEAFF
TRBJ2-5	TRBD1	many	TRBV12-3/TRBV12-4	TGTGCCAGCAACGGACAGGGGAAAGAGACCCAGTACTTC	CASNGQGKETQYF
TRBJ2-3	TRBD1	many	TRBV7-2	TGTGCCAGCAGCTTCGGGACAGACCAGTATTTT	CASSFGTDQYF
TRBJ2-5	NA	many	TRBV7-2	TGTGCCAGCAGCCCCGGGGAGACCCAGTACTTC	CASSPGETQYF
TRBJ1-1	TRBD1	many	TRBV28	TGTGCCAGCAGTTTGACAGGGAGGACTACTGAAGCTTTCTTT	CASSLTGRTTEAFF
TRBJ2-5	TRBD1	many	TRBV28	TGTGCCAGCAGTTTTCCCCCAGGGGGCAGGCAAGAGACCCAGTACTTC	CASSFPPGGRQETQYF
TRBJ2-6	NA	many	TRBV12-3/TRBV12-4	TGTGCCAGCAGTTTCCCTACCGCCCCCTCTGGGGCCAACGTCCTGACTTTC	CASSFPTAPSGANVLTF
TRBJ2-2	NA	many	TRBV10-3	TGTGCCATCAGGGGAACCGGGGAGCTGTTTTTT	CAIRGTGELFF
TRBJ2-1	TRBD2	many	TRBV11-2	TGTGCCAGCAGCTTAGATAGTAGTAGCGGGGGCTACAATGAGCAGTTCTTC	CASSLDSSSGGYNEQFF
TRBJ1-1	NA	many	TRBV6-6	TGTGCCAGCAGTTACTCGTTGGGGCAGGCCACTGAAGCTTTCTTT	CASSYSLGQATEAFF
TRBJ1-2	TRBD1	many	TRBV7-9	TGTGCCAGCAGCTTGGGAGACAGGGACGTCGGCTACACCTTC	CASSLGDRDVGYTF
TRBJ2-3	NA	many	TRBV12-3/TRBV12-4	TGTGCCAGCAGCTCGTCCAGAGATACGCAGTATTTT	CASSSSRDTQYF
TRBJ1-1	NA	NA	TRBV6-6	TGTGCCAGCAGCCAACTATTGAACACTGAAGCTTTCTTT	CASSQLLNTEAFF
TRBJ1-4	TRBD1	many	TRBV7-9	TGTGCCAGCAGCAGAGGACAGGCGGCAACTAATGAAAAACTGTTTTTT	CASSRGQAATNEKLFF
TRBJ2-2	TRBD2	medium-sized	TRBV28	TGTGCCAGCAGTTTATGGTCTAGCGGGGCGAACACCGGGGAGCTGTTTTTT	CASSLWSSGANTGELFF
TRBJ2-6	NA	many	TRBV7-9	TGTGCCAGCACCGCAGGACCTGGGGCCAACGTCCTGACTTTC	CASTAGPGANVLTF
TRBJ2-4	TRBD1	many	TRBV6-1	TGTGCCAGCCGGACAGGGGGAAACATTCAGTACTTC	CASRTGGNIQYF
TRBJ2-5	NA	many	TRBV21-1	TGTGCCAGCAGCAAAGCCCTCTCCCGGGGTCTAGGAGAGACCCAGTACTTC	CASSKALSRGLGETQYF
TRBJ2-1	NA	many	TRBV6-5	TGTGCCAGCAGTTACGACGCAGGGGTACGCAATGAGCAGTTCTTC	CASSYDAGVRNEQFF
TRBJ2-7	NA	few	TRBV5-6	TGTGCCAGCAGCCCCGGGCTCATATCACAGGGATGGCCTACCTACGAGCAGTACTTC	CASSPGLISQGWPTYEQYF
TRBJ2-7	TRBD1	many	TRBV2	TGTGCCAGTTCCGGGACAGGGGGTTACGAGCAGTACTTC	CASSGTGGYEQYF